What follows describes a single TCR beta chain. The antigen remains undetermined. The sample originates from a study of T cell repertoires and HLA-DP antigens. In the study overall: Alloreactive CD4+ T cells targeted HLA-DP on transduced HeLa. Study-level findings and limits: Sorted CD137+ clonality was around 0.36 for both alloantigens, versus about 0.039 pre-culture. Naive and memory CD4+ cells were analysed together, not apart.

CDR3 length: 14 amino acids. Germline assignment: CDR1 MGHDK and CDR2 SYGVNS. Trimming cost V 7 bases and J 1 base; bases outside gene matches: 7. The data were produced by immunoSEQ multiplex PCR, yet TCRdb's version contains in-frame clones alone and is incomplete. The table includes almost 90,000 clones, 86% detected once. V is TRBV25-1 and J is TRBJ2-7; 7 nucleotides agree with TRBD1. The TCR sequence derives from a man in his fifties in good health and CMV-seronegative. Sequenced: CD4+ T cells from PBMCs. The CDR3 region is CASTSGGRSYEQYF. In DNA, the CDR3 is TGTGCCAGCACCTCAGGGGGAAGGTCCTACGAGCAGTACTTC.